This T cell receptor (beta chain) was captured in a study of blood T cells in healthy people across ages. CDR3 length: 14 residues. The germline V and J ends were trimmed by 5 bases and 3 bases, with 14 bases remaining between them. Germline V gene data show CDR1 as SGHTA and CDR2 as FQGNSA. This clonotype was counted a few times. It was with a sample-barcoded 5' primer and a J-beta primer mix that a second PCR of roughly 7 to 11 cycles was run. Each of the samples gave a minimum of 2.5 million paired-end reads that contained CDR3. TCRdb processed the 5' RACE reads anew with MiXCR; each CDR3 protein has one entry. Here the sample spans fewer than 650,000 distinct CDR3 sequences, 27% being singletons. Separately, the same data were catalogued under a study of T cells of mothers and their children.

Sequencing used blood. This clonotype originated in a boy aged 2 to 10 in good health. The chain recombines TRBV7-2 with TRBJ2-7, with D perhaps matching TRBD2 (6 bases). The CDR3 reads CASSPSRGNYEQYF. In DNA form, the CDR3 reads TGTGCCAGCAGCCCGTCTCGCGGGAACTACGAGCAGTACTTC.